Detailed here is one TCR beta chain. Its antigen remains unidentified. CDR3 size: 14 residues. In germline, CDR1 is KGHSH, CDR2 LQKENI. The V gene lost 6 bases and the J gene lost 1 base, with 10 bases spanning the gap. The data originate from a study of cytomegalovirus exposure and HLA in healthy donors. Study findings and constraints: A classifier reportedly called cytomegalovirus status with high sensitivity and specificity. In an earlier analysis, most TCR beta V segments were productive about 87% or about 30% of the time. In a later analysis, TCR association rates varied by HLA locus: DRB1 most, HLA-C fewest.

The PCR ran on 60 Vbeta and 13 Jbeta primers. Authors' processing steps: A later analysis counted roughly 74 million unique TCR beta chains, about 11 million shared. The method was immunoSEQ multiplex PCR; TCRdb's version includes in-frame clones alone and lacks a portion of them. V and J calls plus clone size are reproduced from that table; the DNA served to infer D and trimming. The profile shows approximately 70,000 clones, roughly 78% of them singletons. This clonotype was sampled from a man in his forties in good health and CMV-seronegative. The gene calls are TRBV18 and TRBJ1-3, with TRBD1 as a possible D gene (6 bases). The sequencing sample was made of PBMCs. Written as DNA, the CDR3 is TGTGCCAGCTCCTCTCAGGGGTCTGGAAACACCATATATTTT. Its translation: CASSSQGSGNTIYF.